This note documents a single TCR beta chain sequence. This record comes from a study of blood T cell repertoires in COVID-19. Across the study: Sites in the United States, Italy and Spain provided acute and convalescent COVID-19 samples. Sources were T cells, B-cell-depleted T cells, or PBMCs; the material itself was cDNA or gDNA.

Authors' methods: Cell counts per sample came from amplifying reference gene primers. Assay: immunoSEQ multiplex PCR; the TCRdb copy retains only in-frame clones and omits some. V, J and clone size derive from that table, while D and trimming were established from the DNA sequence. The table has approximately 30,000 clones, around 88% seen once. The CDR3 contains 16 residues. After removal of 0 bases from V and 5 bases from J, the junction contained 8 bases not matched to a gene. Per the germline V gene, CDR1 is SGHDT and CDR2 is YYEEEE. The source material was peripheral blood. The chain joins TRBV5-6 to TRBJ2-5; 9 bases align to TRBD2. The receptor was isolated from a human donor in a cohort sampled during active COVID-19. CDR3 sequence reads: CASSLVRGGAVETQYF. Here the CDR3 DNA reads TGTGCCAGCAGCTTGGTCCGCGGGGGGGCCGTTGAGACCCAGTACTTC.